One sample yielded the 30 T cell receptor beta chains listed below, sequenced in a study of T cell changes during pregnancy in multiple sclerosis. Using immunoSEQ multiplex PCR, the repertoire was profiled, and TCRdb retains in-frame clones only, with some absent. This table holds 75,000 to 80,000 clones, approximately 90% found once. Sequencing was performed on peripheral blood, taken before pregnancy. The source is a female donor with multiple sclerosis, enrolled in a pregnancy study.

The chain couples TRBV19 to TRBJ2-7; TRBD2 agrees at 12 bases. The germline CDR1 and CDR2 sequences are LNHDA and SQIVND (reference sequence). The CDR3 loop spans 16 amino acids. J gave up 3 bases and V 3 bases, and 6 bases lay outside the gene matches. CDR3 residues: CASSITTSGGIYEQYF. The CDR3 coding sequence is TGTGCCAGTAGTATTACAACTAGCGGGGGGATCTACGAGCAGTACTTC.

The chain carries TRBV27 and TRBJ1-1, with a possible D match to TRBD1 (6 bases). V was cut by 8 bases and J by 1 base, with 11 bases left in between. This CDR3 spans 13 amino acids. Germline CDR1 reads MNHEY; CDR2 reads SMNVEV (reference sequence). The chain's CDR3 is CASGSRGNTEAFF. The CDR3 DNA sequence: TGTGCCAGCGGGTCCAGGGGGAACACTGAAGCTTTCTTT.

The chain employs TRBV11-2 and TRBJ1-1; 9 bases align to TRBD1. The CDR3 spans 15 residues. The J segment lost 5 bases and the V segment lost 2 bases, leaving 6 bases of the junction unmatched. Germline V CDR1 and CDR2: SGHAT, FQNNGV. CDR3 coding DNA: TGTGCCAGCAGCTTAACAGGGGGCACGGGAACTGAAGCTTTCTTT. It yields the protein CASSLTGGTGTEAFF.

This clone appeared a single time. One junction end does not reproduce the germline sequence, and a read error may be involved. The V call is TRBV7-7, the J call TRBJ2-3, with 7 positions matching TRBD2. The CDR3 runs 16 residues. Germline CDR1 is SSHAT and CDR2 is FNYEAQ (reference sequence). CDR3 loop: CASSLASGAGTDTQYF. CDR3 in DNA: TGTGCTAGCAGCTTAGCAAGCGGGGCCGGGACAGATACGCAGTATTTT.

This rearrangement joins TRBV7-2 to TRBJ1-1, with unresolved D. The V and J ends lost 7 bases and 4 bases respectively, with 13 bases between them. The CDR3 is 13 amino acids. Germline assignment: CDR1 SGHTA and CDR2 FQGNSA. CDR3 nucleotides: TGTGCCAGCACAGTTGCCTTACCCACTGAAGCTTTCTTT. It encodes CASTVALPTEAFF.

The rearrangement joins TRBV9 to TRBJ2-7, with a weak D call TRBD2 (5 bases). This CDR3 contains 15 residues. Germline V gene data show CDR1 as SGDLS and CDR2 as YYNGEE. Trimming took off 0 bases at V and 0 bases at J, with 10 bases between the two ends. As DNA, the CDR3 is TGTGCCAGCAGCGTAGGGACTTCCCCCTCCTACGAGCAGTACTTC. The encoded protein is CASSVGTSPSYEQYF.

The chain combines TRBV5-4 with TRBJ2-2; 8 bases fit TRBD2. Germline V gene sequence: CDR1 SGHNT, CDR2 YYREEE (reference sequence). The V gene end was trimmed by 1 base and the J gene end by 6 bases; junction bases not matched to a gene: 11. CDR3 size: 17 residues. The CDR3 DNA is TGTGCCAGCAGCTTGCCGTGGCGGGGGGAGGTCGCCGGGGAGCTGTTTTTT. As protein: CASSLPWRGEVAGELFF.

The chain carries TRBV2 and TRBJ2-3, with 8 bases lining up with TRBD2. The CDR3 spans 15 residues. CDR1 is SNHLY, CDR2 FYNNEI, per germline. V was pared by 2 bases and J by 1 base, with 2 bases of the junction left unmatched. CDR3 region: CASSEWRGGTDTQYF. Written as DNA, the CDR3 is TGTGCCAGCAGTGAATGGCGGGGGGGCACAGATACGCAGTATTTT.

The CDR3 reads CASSLGRTAPTEAFF. Here the CDR3 DNA reads TGTGCCAGCAGCTTAGGACGGACAGCGCCCACTGAAGCTTTCTTT. This sequence joins TRBV7-3 and TRBJ1-1; tentative D call: TRBD1 (6 bases). Germline CDR1 reads SGHTA; CDR2 reads FQGTGA. The germline V and J ends were trimmed by 2 bases and 4 bases, with 14 bases remaining between them. The CDR3 runs to 15 residues.

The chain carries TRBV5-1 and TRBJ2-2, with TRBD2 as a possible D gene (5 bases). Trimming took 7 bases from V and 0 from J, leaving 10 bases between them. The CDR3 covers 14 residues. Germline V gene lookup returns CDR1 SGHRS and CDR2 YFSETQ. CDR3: CASSAGANTGELFF. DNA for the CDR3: TGCGCCAGCTCCGCGGGTGCGAACACCGGGGAGCTGTTTTTT.

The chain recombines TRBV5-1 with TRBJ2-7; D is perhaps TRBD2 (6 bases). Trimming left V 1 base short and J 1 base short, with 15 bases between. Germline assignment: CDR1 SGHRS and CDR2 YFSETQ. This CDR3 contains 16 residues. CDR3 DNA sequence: TGCGCCAGCAGCTTGCCTTTTGGGGCGGGGTCCTACGAGCAGTACTTC. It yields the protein CASSLPFGAGSYEQYF.

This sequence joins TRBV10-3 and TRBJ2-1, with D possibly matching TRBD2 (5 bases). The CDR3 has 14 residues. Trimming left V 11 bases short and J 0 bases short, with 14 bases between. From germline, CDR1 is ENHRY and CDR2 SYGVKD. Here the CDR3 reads CAAKRESSYNEQFF. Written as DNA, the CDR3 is TGTGCCGCAAAGAGGGAAAGCTCCTACAATGAGCAGTTCTTC.

As DNA, the CDR3 is TGCGCCAGCAGCCAAGGGACAGGCAACTCTGGGGCCAACGTCCTGACTTTC. Protein product: CASSQGTGNSGANVLTF. V and J are TRBV5-1 and TRBJ2-6; 8 nucleotides match TRBD1. Germline-derived CDR1 and CDR2 are SGHRS and YFSETQ. V lost 4 bases, J lost 0 bases, and 6 bases stayed unmatched. This CDR3 has 17 amino acids.

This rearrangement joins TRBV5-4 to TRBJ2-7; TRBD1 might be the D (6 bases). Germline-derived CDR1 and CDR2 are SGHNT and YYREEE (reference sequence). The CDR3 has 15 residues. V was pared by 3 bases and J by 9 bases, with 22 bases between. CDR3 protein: CASSSQPGHSYPQYF. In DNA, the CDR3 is TGTGCCAGCAGCTCGCAACCGGGACATTCTTATCCGCAGTACTTC.

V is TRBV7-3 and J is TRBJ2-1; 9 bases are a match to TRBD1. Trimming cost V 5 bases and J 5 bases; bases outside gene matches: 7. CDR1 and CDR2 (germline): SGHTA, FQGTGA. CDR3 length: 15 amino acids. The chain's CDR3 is CASSRGTGFDNEQFF. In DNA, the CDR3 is TGTGCCAGCAGCCGCGGGACAGGGTTCGACAATGAGCAGTTCTTC.

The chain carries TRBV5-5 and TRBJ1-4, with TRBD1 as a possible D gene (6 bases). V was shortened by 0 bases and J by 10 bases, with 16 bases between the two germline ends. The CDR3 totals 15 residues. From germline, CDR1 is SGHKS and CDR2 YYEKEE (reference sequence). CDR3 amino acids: CASSLEDRLRGKLFF. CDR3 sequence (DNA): TGTGCCAGCAGCTTGGAGGACAGATTAAGAGGAAAACTGTTTTTT. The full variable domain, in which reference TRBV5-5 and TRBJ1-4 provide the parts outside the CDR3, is DAGVTQSPTHLIKTRGQQVTLRCSPISGHKSVSWYQQVLGQGPQFIFQYYEKEERGRGNFPDRFSARQFPNYSSELNVNALLLGDSALYLCASSLEDRLRGKLFFGSGTQLSVL.

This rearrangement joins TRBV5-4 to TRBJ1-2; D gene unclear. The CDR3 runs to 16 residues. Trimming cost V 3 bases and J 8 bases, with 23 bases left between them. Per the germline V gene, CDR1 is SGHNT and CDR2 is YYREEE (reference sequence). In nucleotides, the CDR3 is TGTGCCAGCAGCTCCGCAAAACAAGGACTACTAGCCGGCTACACCTTC. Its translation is CASSSAKQGLLAGYTF.

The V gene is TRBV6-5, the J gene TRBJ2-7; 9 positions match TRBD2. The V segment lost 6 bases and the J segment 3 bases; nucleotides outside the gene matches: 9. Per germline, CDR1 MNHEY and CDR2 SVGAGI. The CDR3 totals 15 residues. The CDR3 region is CASSRWRGGSYEQYF. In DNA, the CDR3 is TGTGCCAGCAGCCGCTGGCGGGGGGGGAGCTACGAGCAGTACTTC.

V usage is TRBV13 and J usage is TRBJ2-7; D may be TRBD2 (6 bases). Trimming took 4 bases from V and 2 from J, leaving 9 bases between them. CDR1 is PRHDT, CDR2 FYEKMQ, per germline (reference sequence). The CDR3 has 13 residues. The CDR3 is CASSSGGTYEQYF. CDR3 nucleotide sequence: TGTGCCAGCAGCTCGGGCGGGACCTACGAGCAGTACTTC.

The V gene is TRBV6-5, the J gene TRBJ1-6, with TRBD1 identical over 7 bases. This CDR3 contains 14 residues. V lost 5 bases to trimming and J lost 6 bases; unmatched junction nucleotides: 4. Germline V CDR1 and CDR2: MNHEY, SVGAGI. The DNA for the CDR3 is TGTGCCAGCAGTGGCAGGGGGACTAATTCACCCCTCCACTTT. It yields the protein CASSGRGTNSPLHF.

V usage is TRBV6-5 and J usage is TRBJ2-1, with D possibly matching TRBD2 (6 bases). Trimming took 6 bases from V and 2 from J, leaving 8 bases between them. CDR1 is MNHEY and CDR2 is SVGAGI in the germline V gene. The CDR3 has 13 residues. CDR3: CASRERAYNEQFF. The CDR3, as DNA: TGTGCCAGCAGAGAGCGGGCCTACAATGAGCAGTTCTTC.

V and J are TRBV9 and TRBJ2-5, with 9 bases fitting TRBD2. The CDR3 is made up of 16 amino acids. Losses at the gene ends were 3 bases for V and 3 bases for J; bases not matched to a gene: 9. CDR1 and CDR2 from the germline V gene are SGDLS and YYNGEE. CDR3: CASSEDELAGEETQYF. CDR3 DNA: TGTGCCAGCAGCGAGGACGAACTAGCGGGTGAAGAGACCCAGTACTTC.

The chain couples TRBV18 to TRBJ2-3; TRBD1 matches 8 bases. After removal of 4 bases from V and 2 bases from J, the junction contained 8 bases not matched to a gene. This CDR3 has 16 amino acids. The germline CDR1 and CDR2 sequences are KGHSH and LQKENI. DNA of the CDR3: TGTGCCAGCTCACAACAAGGACAGGGCTTCACAGATACGCAGTATTTT. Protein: CASSQQGQGFTDTQYF.

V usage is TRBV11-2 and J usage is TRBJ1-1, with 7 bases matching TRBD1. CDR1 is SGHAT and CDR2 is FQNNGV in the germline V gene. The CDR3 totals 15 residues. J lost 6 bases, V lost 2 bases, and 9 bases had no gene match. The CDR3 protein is CASSLFKGARSEAFF. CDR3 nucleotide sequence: TGTGCCAGCAGCTTATTTAAGGGGGCGAGATCTGAAGCTTTCTTT.

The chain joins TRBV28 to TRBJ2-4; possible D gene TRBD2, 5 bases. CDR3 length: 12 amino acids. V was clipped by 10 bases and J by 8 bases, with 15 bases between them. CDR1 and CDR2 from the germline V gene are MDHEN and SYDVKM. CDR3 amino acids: CATGPKRHIQYF. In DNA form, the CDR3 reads TGTGCCACTGGGCCCAAGCGGCACATTCAGTACTTC.

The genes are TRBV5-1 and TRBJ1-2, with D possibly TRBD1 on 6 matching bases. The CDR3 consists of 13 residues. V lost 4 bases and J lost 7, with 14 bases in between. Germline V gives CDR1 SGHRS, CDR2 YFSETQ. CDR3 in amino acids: CASSPRTAGGYTF. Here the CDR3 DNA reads TGCGCCAGCAGCCCGAGGACAGCCGGTGGCTACACCTTC.

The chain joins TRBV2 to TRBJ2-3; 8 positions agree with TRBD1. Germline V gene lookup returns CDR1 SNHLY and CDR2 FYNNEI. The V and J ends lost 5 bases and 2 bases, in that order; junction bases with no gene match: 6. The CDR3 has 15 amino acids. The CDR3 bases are TGTGCCAGCAGTAAAGGACAGGGATTCACAGATACGCAGTATTTT. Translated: CASSKGQGFTDTQYF.

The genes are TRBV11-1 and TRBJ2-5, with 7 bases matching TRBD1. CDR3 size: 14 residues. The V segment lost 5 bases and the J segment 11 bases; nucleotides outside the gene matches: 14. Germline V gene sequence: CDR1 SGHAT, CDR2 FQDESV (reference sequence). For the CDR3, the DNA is TGTGCCAGCAGCCCGGCCGTTCACAGGGGCACACAGTACTTC. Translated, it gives CASSPAVHRGTQYF. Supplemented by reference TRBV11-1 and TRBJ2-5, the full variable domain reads EAEVAQSPRYKITEKSQAVAFWCDPISGHATLYWYRQILGQGPELLVQFQDESVVDDSQLPKDRFSAERLKGVDSTLKIQPAELGDSAMYLCASSPAVHRGTQYFGPGTRLLVL.

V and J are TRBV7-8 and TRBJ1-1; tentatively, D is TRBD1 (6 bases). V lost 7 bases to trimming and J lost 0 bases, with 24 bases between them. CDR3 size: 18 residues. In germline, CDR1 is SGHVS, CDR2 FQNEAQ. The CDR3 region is CASTTTATGLPLNTEAFF. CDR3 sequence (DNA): TGTGCCAGCACCACAACAGCTACAGGGCTACCCCTGAACACTGAAGCTTTCTTT.

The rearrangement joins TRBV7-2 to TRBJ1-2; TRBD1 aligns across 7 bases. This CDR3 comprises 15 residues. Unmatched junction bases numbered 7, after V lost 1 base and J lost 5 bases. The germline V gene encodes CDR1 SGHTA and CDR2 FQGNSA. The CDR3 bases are TGTGCCAGCAGCTTAGGGGCAGGGGGTCAATATGGCTACACCTTC. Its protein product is CASSLGAGGQYGYTF.